This TCR beta chain was retrieved from a study of T cell changes during pregnancy in multiple sclerosis. The CDR3 is 13 residues long. CDR1 and CDR2 from the germline V gene are SGHDT and YYEEEE. The V end lost 4 bases, the J end lost 3 bases, and 9 bases lay between the germline ends. TCRdb keeps only in-frame clones here, not all; method: immunoSEQ multiplex PCR. Of over 45,000 clones in the sample, about 92% were seen once. This chain uses TRBV5-6 with TRBJ2-3; no clear D gene. The sample consisted of CD4+ T cells from peripheral blood mononuclear cells, taken after pregnancy. This receptor was taken from a female donor with multiple sclerosis, enrolled in a pregnancy study. As DNA, the CDR3 is TGTGCCAGCAGCGTCGGCGGTACAGATACGCAGTATTTT. It is translated as CASSVGGTDTQYF.